A selection of T cell receptor beta chains follows, all from one sample in a study of blood T cell repertoires in COVID-19. Libraries were prepared by immunoSEQ multiplex PCR; TCRdb keeps only in-frame clonotypes and omits some of them. The data contain 220,000 or so clones, 82% of them seen just once; the ten biggest clones take up 3.6%. The material sequenced was peripheral blood. These receptors all come from an elderly woman with acute or convalescent COVID-19. The CDR3 runs from the conserved cysteine through the conserved F or W. The D gene is left open where the match is weak. Size is omitted from some rows. Given values are once, few, many or a class for expanded clones.

clone size: NA
J gene: TRBJ1-2
V gene: TRBV3-1/TRBV3-2
D gene: NA
CDR3 protein: CASSQEAVAYYGYTF
CDR3 DNA: TGTGCCAGCAGCCAAGAAGCGGTCGCCTACTATGGCTACACCTTC

clone size: once
J gene: TRBJ2-7
V gene: TRBV7-3
D gene: TRBD2
CDR3 protein: CAGRRAGGPSYEQYF
CDR3 DNA: TGTGCCGGCCGCCGAGCGGGGGGCCCGTCCTACGAGCAGTACTTC

clone size: NA
J gene: TRBJ1-2
V gene: TRBV7-9
D gene: NA
CDR3 protein: CASSLRSAGLGYGYTF
CDR3 DNA: TGTGCCAGCAGCTTAAGATCGGCAGGGCTGGGCTATGGCTACACCTTC

clone size: NA
J gene: TRBJ2-7
V gene: TRBV27
D gene: NA
CDR3 protein: CASSPQGRRSEQYF
CDR3 DNA: TGTGCCAGCAGTCCCCAGGGGCGTCGAAGTGAGCAGTACTTC

clone size: NA
J gene: TRBJ2-3
V gene: TRBV6-5
D gene: TRBD2
CDR3 protein: CASSSRTSGVTDTQYF
CDR3 DNA: TGTGCCAGCAGTTCACGGACTAGCGGGGTCACAGATACGCAGTATTTT

clone size: NA
J gene: TRBJ1-3
V gene: TRBV7-9
D gene: NA
CDR3 protein: CASSSLGGLYSGNTIYF
CDR3 DNA: TGTGCCAGCAGCTCCTTAGGTGGGCTATACTCTGGAAACACCATATATTTT

clone size: NA
J gene: TRBJ2-7
V gene: TRBV7-8
D gene: NA
CDR3 protein: CASSFYLQGSIYEQYF
CDR3 DNA: TGTGCCAGCAGCTTTTATTTACAGGGATCAATCTACGAGCAGTACTTC

clone size: NA
J gene: TRBJ1-1
V gene: TRBV19
D gene: TRBD1
CDR3 protein: CASSVWGQTLTGTEAFF
CDR3 DNA: TGTGCCAGTAGCGTGTGGGGACAGACCCTTACGGGGACTGAAGCTTTCTTT

clone size: few
J gene: TRBJ1-2
V gene: TRBV2
D gene: TRBD1
CDR3 protein: CASSGTGWGGYTF
CDR3 DNA: TGTGCCAGCAGTGGGACAGGGTGGGGTGGCTACACCTTC

clone size: once
J gene: TRBJ1-1
V gene: TRBV5-8
D gene: NA
CDR3 protein: CASSLLAGSAGVNTEAFF
CDR3 DNA: TGTGCCAGCAGCTTGTTGGCCGGCTCGGCAGGGGTGAACACTGAAGCTTTCTTT

clone size: NA
J gene: TRBJ2-1
V gene: TRBV19
D gene: NA
CDR3 protein: CASSTRDIPEQFF
CDR3 DNA: TGTGCCAGTAGTACCAGAGACATTCCTGAGCAGTTCTTC

clone size: NA
J gene: TRBJ1-1
V gene: TRBV7-3
D gene: NA
CDR3 protein: CASSFSSGNTEAFF
CDR3 DNA: TGTGCCAGCAGCTTTAGCAGCGGCAACACTGAAGCTTTCTTT

clone size: NA
J gene: TRBJ1-2
V gene: TRBV11-3
D gene: NA
CDR3 protein: CASSSGQYGYTF
CDR3 DNA: TGTGCCAGCAGCTCTGGACAGTATGGCTACACCTTC

clone size: NA
J gene: TRBJ1-6
V gene: TRBV7-2
D gene: NA
CDR3 protein: CASSSDRTYNSPLHF
CDR3 DNA: TGTGCCAGCAGCTCCGACAGAACCTATAATTCACCCCTCCACTTT

clone size: NA
J gene: TRBJ2-3
V gene: TRBV3-1/TRBV3-2
D gene: TRBD1
CDR3 protein: CASSGTGGADTQYF
CDR3 DNA: TGTGCCAGCAGCGGGACAGGGGGGGCAGATACGCAGTATTTT

clone size: NA
J gene: TRBJ2-1
V gene: TRBV5-1
D gene: TRBD1
CDR3 protein: CASSPGSGGGYNEQFF
CDR3 DNA: TGCGCCAGCAGCCCCGGATCAGGGGGCGGTTACAATGAGCAGTTCTTC

clone size: NA
J gene: TRBJ1-6
V gene: TRBV27
D gene: NA
CDR3 protein: CASSFLQDSPLHF
CDR3 DNA: TGTGCCAGCAGTTTCTTACAGGATTCACCCCTCCACTTT

clone size: few
J gene: TRBJ2-7
V gene: TRBV7-9
D gene: NA
CDR3 protein: CASSLGSSGEQYF
CDR3 DNA: TGTGCCAGCAGCTTAGGATCCTCCGGCGAGCAGTACTTC

clone size: NA
J gene: TRBJ1-1
V gene: TRBV7-2
D gene: NA
CDR3 protein: CTSSLLQGTRNTEAFF
CDR3 DNA: TGTACCAGCAGCTTACTACAGGGAACGCGTAACACTGAAGCTTTCTTT

clone size: NA
J gene: TRBJ1-4
V gene: TRBV3-1/TRBV3-2
D gene: TRBD1
CDR3 protein: CASSPRTGTGGEKLFF
CDR3 DNA: TGTGCCAGCAGCCCCCGTACCGGGACAGGAGGTGAAAAACTGTTTTTT

clone size: many
J gene: TRBJ2-3
V gene: TRBV7-3
D gene: TRBD1
CDR3 protein: CASSHGQGDTDTQYF
CDR3 DNA: TGTGCCAGCAGTCACGGACAGGGAGACACAGATACGCAGTATTTT

clone size: NA
J gene: TRBJ2-7
V gene: TRBV19
D gene: TRBD1
CDR3 protein: CASSSQGSSYEQYF
CDR3 DNA: TGTGCCAGTAGTTCACAGGGGAGCTCCTACGAGCAGTACTTC

clone size: NA
J gene: TRBJ2-2
V gene: TRBV18
D gene: NA
CDR3 protein: CASTPGNSNTGELFF
CDR3 DNA: TGTGCCAGCACTCCGGGAAACTCGAACACCGGGGAGCTGTTTTTT

clone size: NA
J gene: TRBJ1-3
V gene: TRBV30
D gene: NA
CDR3 protein: CAWSVPGAGNTIYF
CDR3 DNA: TGTGCCTGGAGTGTACCAGGGGCTGGAAACACCATATATTTT

clone size: NA
J gene: TRBJ2-2
V gene: TRBV5-1
D gene: TRBD1
CDR3 protein: CASSSRGRDETGELFF
CDR3 DNA: TGCGCCAGCAGCTCCAGGGGGCGGGATGAAACCGGGGAGCTGTTTTTT

clone size: NA
J gene: TRBJ1-1
V gene: TRBV25-1
D gene: TRBD1
CDR3 protein: CASRQGQGNTEAFF
CDR3 DNA: TGTGCCAGCAGACAGGGACAGGGTAACACTGAAGCTTTCTTT

clone size: NA
J gene: TRBJ1-4
V gene: TRBV5-8
D gene: NA
CDR3 protein: CASSLYRVRNEKLFF
CDR3 DNA: TGTGCCAGCAGCTTGTATCGGGTTAGGAATGAAAAACTGTTTTTT

clone size: NA
J gene: TRBJ1-3
V gene: TRBV3-1/TRBV3-2
D gene: NA
CDR3 protein: CASSPGTSLGNTIYF
CDR3 DNA: TGTGCCAGCAGCCCTGGGACATCTCTTGGAAACACCATATATTTT

clone size: few
J gene: TRBJ1-2
V gene: TRBV18
D gene: TRBD1
CDR3 protein: CASSPDRVGIYGYTF
CDR3 DNA: TGTGCCAGCTCACCGGACAGGGTTGGAATATATGGCTACACCTTC

clone size: once
J gene: TRBJ2-5
V gene: TRBV15
D gene: TRBD2
CDR3 protein: CATNTAGGSETQYF
CDR3 DNA: TGTGCCACCAACACAGCGGGGGGTTCCGAGACCCAGTACTTC

clone size: NA
J gene: TRBJ2-3
V gene: TRBV6-5
D gene: NA
CDR3 protein: CASRSRTPGPDTQYF
CDR3 DNA: TGTGCCAGCAGAAGTAGGACACCCGGTCCAGATACGCAGTATTTT

clone size: NA
J gene: TRBJ2-3
V gene: TRBV30
D gene: NA
CDR3 protein: CAWSVPGLATDTQYF
CDR3 DNA: TGTGCCTGGAGTGTACCGGGGTTAGCGACAGATACGCAGTATTTT

clone size: NA
J gene: TRBJ2-7
V gene: TRBV19
D gene: TRBD1
CDR3 protein: CASSIQGQRSYEQYF
CDR3 DNA: TGTGCCAGTAGTATTCAGGGACAGCGATCCTACGAGCAGTACTTC

clone size: NA
J gene: TRBJ2-1
V gene: TRBV6-5
D gene: TRBD2
CDR3 protein: CASRRLGGGEDEQFF
CDR3 DNA: TGTGCCAGCAGGAGATTGGGCGGGGGGGAGGATGAGCAGTTCTTC

clone size: NA
J gene: TRBJ2-3
V gene: TRBV3-1/TRBV3-2
D gene: TRBD2
CDR3 protein: CASSLRTSGSTDTQYF
CDR3 DNA: TGTGCCAGCAGCCTTCGGACTAGCGGGAGCACAGATACGCAGTATTTT

clone size: once
J gene: TRBJ1-2
V gene: TRBV6-2/TRBV6-3
D gene: NA
CDR3 protein: CASSYSPSSGGYTF
CDR3 DNA: TGTGCCAGCAGTTACTCGCCATCCTCAGGTGGCTACACCTTC

clone size: NA
J gene: TRBJ2-1
V gene: TRBV28
D gene: NA
CDR3 protein: CGSRQSRTYNEQFF
CDR3 DNA: TGTGGCAGCCGGCAGTCGCGGACCTACAATGAGCAGTTCTTC

clone size: NA
J gene: TRBJ2-5
V gene: TRBV5-1
D gene: NA
CDR3 protein: CASSLEGPGRETQYF
CDR3 DNA: TGCGCCAGCAGCTTGGAGGGGCCAGGGAGGGAGACCCAGTACTTC

clone size: NA
J gene: TRBJ1-1
V gene: TRBV5-1
D gene: TRBD1
CDR3 protein: CASSLNDRDEAFF
CDR3 DNA: TGCGCCAGCAGCTTGAATGACAGGGATGAAGCTTTCTTT

clone size: NA
J gene: TRBJ2-1
V gene: TRBV11-2
D gene: NA
CDR3 protein: CASSLPSGELRYNEQFF
CDR3 DNA: TGTGCCAGCAGCTTACCCTCCGGGGAGCTCCGTTACAATGAGCAGTTCTTC

clone size: NA
J gene: TRBJ1-2
V gene: TRBV23-1
D gene: TRBD1
CDR3 protein: CASSPTTPRDRDPSHYGYTF
CDR3 DNA: TGCGCCAGCAGTCCCACGACCCCCCGGGACAGGGACCCGTCTCACTATGGCTACACCTTC

clone size: NA
J gene: TRBJ1-2
V gene: TRBV7-2
D gene: NA
CDR3 protein: CASSLGGMDYGYTF
CDR3 DNA: TGTGCCAGCAGCTTAGGAGGGATGGACTATGGCTACACCTTC

clone size: few
J gene: TRBJ1-4
V gene: TRBV5-1
D gene: TRBD1
CDR3 protein: CASSFTGGSDEKLFF
CDR3 DNA: TGCGCCAGCAGCTTCACAGGGGGCTCGGATGAAAAACTGTTTTTT

clone size: NA
J gene: TRBJ2-5
V gene: TRBV5-4
D gene: NA
CDR3 protein: CASSPGHFQETQYF
CDR3 DNA: TGTGCCAGCAGCCCAGGACACTTCCAAGAGACCCAGTACTTC

clone size: NA
J gene: TRBJ2-7
V gene: TRBV3-1/TRBV3-2
D gene: TRBD1
CDR3 protein: CASSLRTGGVNSYEQYF
CDR3 DNA: TGTGCCAGCAGCCTCCGAACAGGGGGCGTAAACTCCTACGAGCAGTACTTC

clone size: NA
J gene: TRBJ2-5
V gene: TRBV3-1/TRBV3-2
D gene: NA
CDR3 protein: CASSQDRGIWETQYF
CDR3 DNA: TGTGCCAGCAGCCAAGATAGGGGTATATGGGAGACCCAGTACTTC

clone size: NA
J gene: TRBJ2-7
V gene: TRBV7-2
D gene: NA
CDR3 protein: CASSLAEGLAYEQYF
CDR3 DNA: TGTGCCAGCAGCTTAGCGGAAGGACTGGCCTACGAGCAGTACTTC

clone size: NA
J gene: TRBJ2-2
V gene: TRBV4-2
D gene: TRBD2
CDR3 protein: CASSPSRTRWDGELFF
CDR3 DNA: TGTGCCAGCAGCCCTTCCCGGACTAGATGGGACGGGGAGCTGTTTTTT

clone size: NA
J gene: TRBJ1-2
V gene: TRBV5-6
D gene: NA
CDR3 protein: CASRVGPQGYGYTF
CDR3 DNA: TGTGCCAGCAGGGTGGGGCCGCAGGGCTATGGCTACACCTTC

clone size: once
J gene: TRBJ1-5
V gene: TRBV30
D gene: NA
CDR3 protein: CAWSRGRGNQPQHF
CDR3 DNA: TGTGCCTGGAGTAGGGGTCGGGGCAATCAGCCCCAGCATTTT

clone size: NA
J gene: TRBJ2-3
V gene: TRBV4-2
D gene: TRBD2
CDR3 protein: CASRPRTSPMADTQYF
CDR3 DNA: TGTGCCAGCAGACCGCGGACTAGTCCGATGGCAGATACGCAGTATTTT

clone size: NA
J gene: TRBJ1-1
V gene: TRBV12-3/TRBV12-4
D gene: NA
CDR3 protein: CASSFRGMAEAFF
CDR3 DNA: TGTGCCAGCAGTTTCCGGGGGATGGCTGAAGCTTTCTTT

clone size: NA
J gene: TRBJ2-5
V gene: TRBV9
D gene: TRBD2
CDR3 protein: CASSVPRSSGEETQYF
CDR3 DNA: TGTGCCAGCAGCGTCCCCCGGTCTAGCGGGGAGGAGACCCAGTACTTC

clone size: once
J gene: TRBJ2-3
V gene: TRBV24-1
D gene: NA
CDR3 protein: CATSDPTSTDTQYF
CDR3 DNA: TGTGCCACCAGTGATCCCACTAGCACAGATACGCAGTATTTT

clone size: NA
J gene: TRBJ1-2
V gene: TRBV27
D gene: NA
CDR3 protein: CASSSRQAAWGYGYTF
CDR3 DNA: TGTGCCAGCAGTTCGCGACAGGCTGCTTGGGGCTATGGCTACACCTTC

clone size: NA
J gene: TRBJ1-6
V gene: TRBV3-1/TRBV3-2
D gene: NA
CDR3 protein: CASLKGDNYNSPLHF
CDR3 DNA: TGTGCCAGTTTAAAAGGGGACAACTATAATTCACCCCTCCACTTT

clone size: NA
J gene: TRBJ1-2
V gene: TRBV29-1
D gene: NA
CDR3 protein: CSVDRVLGYGYTF
CDR3 DNA: TGCAGCGTTGACAGGGTTTTGGGCTATGGCTACACCTTC

clone size: NA
J gene: TRBJ1-1
V gene: TRBV6-5
D gene: NA
CDR3 protein: CASRPTGKATEAFF
CDR3 DNA: TGTGCCAGCAGACCAACAGGGAAAGCCACTGAAGCTTTCTTT

clone size: few
J gene: TRBJ1-2
V gene: TRBV7-8
D gene: NA
CDR3 protein: CASSLGGMLDSYGYTF
CDR3 DNA: TGTGCCAGCAGCCTCGGGGGGATGCTAGATTCCTATGGCTACACCTTC

clone size: NA
J gene: TRBJ2-1
V gene: TRBV5-4
D gene: TRBD2
CDR3 protein: CASAPGTSGFSYNEQFF
CDR3 DNA: TGTGCCAGCGCGCCAGGGACTAGCGGGTTCTCCTACAATGAGCAGTTCTTC